The 4 T cell receptor beta chains in this list originate from one sample, sequenced in a study of identical twins. TCRdb used MiXCR to reprocess the 5' RACE reads, holding one entry per CDR3 protein. The sample includes 600,000 to 800,000 distinct CDR3 sequences, roughly 20% of them seen just once. These records were also assigned to another study, of T cells expressing NK-cell markers.

The sample was PBMCs. These TCRs come from a woman younger than 35 in good health.

This clonotype was picked up many times. V gene TRBV9 combines with J gene TRBJ2-7; D uncertain. Trimming pared 0 bases from V and 2 bases from J, leaving 12 bases between. Per the germline V gene, CDR1 is SGDLS and CDR2 is YYNGEE. This CDR3 region has 15 residues. This CDR3 is CASSVGVGVAYEQYF. DNA of the CDR3: TGTGCCAGCAGCGTAGGGGTCGGAGTCGCCTACGAGCAGTACTTC.

A few counts support this clonotype. The gene calls are TRBV12-3 or TRBV12-4 and TRBJ2-5, with D possibly being TRBD1 (5 bases). Trimming cost V 5 bases and J 7 bases, with 11 bases left between them. This CDR3 is built from 12 residues. The CDR3 nucleotides are TGTGCCAGCAGTGTCTGGGGCGGGACCCAGTACTTC. This codes for CASSVWGGTQYF.

In its sample, this clonotype was seen a few times. J is TRBJ1-6 and V is TRBV12-3 or TRBV12-4; D is ambiguous. The CDR3 length is 14 residues. Trimming removed 3 bases from V and 10 bases from J, with 13 bases in between. CDR3: CASSFDVTGSPLHF. Written as DNA, the CDR3 is TGTGCCAGCAGTTTTGACGTAACGGGCTCACCCCTCCACTTT.

The chain joins TRBV5-1 to TRBJ2-6; TRBD1 agrees at 7 bases. V dropped 0 bases and J dropped 2; count of bases not matched to a gene: 2. Germline lookup yields CDR1 SGHRS and CDR2 YFSETQ. This CDR3 comprises 16 residues. CDR3 protein: CASSLGTGAGANVLTF. CDR3 DNA sequence: TGCGCCAGCAGCTTGGGAACAGGGGCTGGGGCCAACGTCCTGACTTTC.